These T cell receptor beta chains were read from a single sample in a study of blood T cell repertoires in COVID-19. Repertoires were generated with immunoSEQ multiplex PCR, while TCRdb's copy carries only in-frame clones and drops some. This table has over 150,000 clones, less than 95% appearing once. Material for sequencing was peripheral blood. The receptor set was obtained from a man younger than 40 with COVID-19, enrolled during active disease. Each CDR3 is given with its conserved first and last residue. Each record gives: J gene, D gene, V gene, clone size, CDR3 DNA, CDR3 protein. A D gene is named only where the DNA matches it firmly. Not all rows give a size; the values are once, few, many and, for expanded clones, a class.

TRBJ1-5 | TRBD1 | TRBV7-9 | NA | TGTGCCAGCAGCTTAGGGACAGGGGCGAACAATCAGCCCCAGCATTTT | CASSLGTGANNQPQHF
TRBJ1-1 | TRBD1 | TRBV20-1 | NA | TGCAGTGCTAGTCGGGGACAGGGGGCAGGGGACACTGAAGCTTTCTTT | CSASRGQGAGDTEAFF
TRBJ1-4 | TRBD1 | TRBV9 | NA | TGTGCCAGCAGCGTAGGTGGGACAGGGGGCGTTCGGGAAAAACTGTTTTTT | CASSVGGTGGVREKLFF
TRBJ2-7 | NA | TRBV25-1 | NA | TGTGCCAGCAGTCGAGGGACTTACAGCGAGCAGTACTTC | CASSRGTYSEQYF
TRBJ1-3 | TRBD1 | TRBV3-1/TRBV3-2 | NA | TGTGCCAGCAGCTCAGGGGGAGAGAACACCATATATTTT | CASSSGGENTIYF
TRBJ2-3 | NA | TRBV27 | NA | TGTGCCAGCAGTCCCGGTTGGGCGGGCGGCACAGATACGCAGTATTTT | CASSPGWAGGTDTQYF
TRBJ1-2 | NA | TRBV7-9 | NA | TGTGCCAGCAGTAAACAGCCACCTATGAACTATGGCTACACCTTC | CASSKQPPMNYGYTF
TRBJ2-7 | NA | TRBV27 | NA | TGTGCCAGCAGTTTAGGCCGGCCCCCGAGGAACGAGCAGTACTTC | CASSLGRPPRNEQYF
TRBJ1-2 | TRBD1 | TRBV4-1 | NA | TGCGCCAGCAGCCAAGATCGGGACAACAGGGGGCGCGTGACCTTC | CASSQDRDNRGRVTF
TRBJ1-4 | NA | TRBV5-4 | NA | TGTGCCAGCAGCCCGGACAGAGCAACTAATGAAAAACTGTTTTTT | CASSPDRATNEKLFF
TRBJ2-3 | TRBD1 | TRBV5-4 | NA | TGTGCCAGCATCAAGGGGCAGGGGGCAGGAGATACGCAGTATTTT | CASIKGQGAGDTQYF
TRBJ2-2 | NA | TRBV2 | NA | TGTGCCAGCGAGAAGGCGGGGCGGAACACCGGGGAGCTGTTTTTT | CASEKAGRNTGELFF
TRBJ1-5 | TRBD1 | TRBV30 | once | TGTGCCTGGGACAGGGATGGTCAGCCCCAGCATTTT | CAWDRDGQPQHF
TRBJ1-2 | NA | TRBV10-3 | NA | TGTGCCATCAGTGACCAAGCTAGCTATGGCTACACCTTC | CAISDQASYGYTF
TRBJ2-7 | NA | TRBV18 | NA | TGTGCCAGCTCAAGCGACAGCTACGAGCAGTACTTC | CASSSDSYEQYF
TRBJ1-1 | NA | TRBV5-6 | NA | TGTGCCAGCAGCTTGGCCTCGACAAACACTGAAGCTTTCTTT | CASSLASTNTEAFF
TRBJ1-1 | TRBD1 | TRBV19 | NA | TGTGCCAGTAGGAACAGGGGTGGCACTGAAGCTTTCTTT | CASRNRGGTEAFF
TRBJ1-4 | TRBD1 | TRBV20-1 | NA | TGCAGTGCCGAAAAGGCCGGGACAGGGTTTTTT | CSAEKAGTGFF
TRBJ2-1 | TRBD1 | TRBV6-5 | NA | TGTGCCAGCAGTTCCGACTGGACAGGCGGTGAGCAGTTCTTC | CASSSDWTGGEQFF
TRBJ1-2 | TRBD1 | TRBV11-2 | NA | TGTGCCAGCAGCCCGCAATCCGGGACAGGTCTTCTCTTC | CASSPQSGTGLLF
TRBJ1-5 | NA | TRBV6-5 | NA | TGTGCCAGCAGTCCCCGGGACACCGAGGGGCCCCAGCATTTT | CASSPRDTEGPQHF
TRBJ2-3 | TRBD2 | TRBV7-3 | NA | TGTGCCAGCAGCACCGGGGGGGATACAGATACGCAGTATTTT | CASSTGGDTDTQYF
TRBJ2-1 | TRBD2 | TRBV19 | NA | TGTGCCAGTAGCGGACTAGCGGGGGGGCCGGGTAATGAGCAGTTCTTC | CASSGLAGGPGNEQFF
TRBJ2-3 | NA | TRBV6-1 | NA | TGTGCCAGCAGTGATTACGGGGGAGGCACAGATACGCAGTATTTT | CASSDYGGGTDTQYF
TRBJ1-1 | NA | TRBV2 | few | TGTGCCAGCAGTGAGCGGGGGCCCAAGAACACTGAAGCTTTCTTT | CASSERGPKNTEAFF
TRBJ1-6 | NA | TRBV19 | NA | TGTGCCAGTAGTATTCTGGGGACATACAACTCCGGGGTCTATAATTCACCCCTCCACTTT | CASSILGTYNSGVYNSPLHF
TRBJ2-5 | NA | TRBV6-5 | NA | TGTGCCAGCAGTTACGTGGGGGGGCCGGGAGAGACCCAGTACTTC | CASSYVGGPGETQYF
TRBJ1-5 | TRBD1 | TRBV27 | NA | TGTGCCAGCAGCACTACCGACAGGGGTTTTATTCAGCCCCAGCATTTT | CASSTTDRGFIQPQHF
TRBJ2-5 | NA | TRBV12-3/TRBV12-4 | NA | TGTGCCAGCAGTCCCGGGGTGGAGACCCAGTACTTC | CASSPGVETQYF
TRBJ1-6 | NA | TRBV6-5 | NA | TGTGCCAGCAGGGCAGGGGACTCACCCCTCCACTTT | CASRAGDSPLHF
TRBJ1-2 | NA | TRBV29-1 | NA | TGCAGCGTTGGGGGGGATCACTATGGCTACACCTTC | CSVGGDHYGYTF
TRBJ1-2 | TRBD1 | TRBV5-6 | NA | TGTGCCAGCATACGTTCCGGGACAGGGAACTATGGCTACACCTTC | CASIRSGTGNYGYTF
TRBJ1-6 | TRBD1 | TRBV5-1 | NA | TGCGCCAGCAGCCTTGGGGGACAGGGGGCAGCTAATTCACCCCTCCACTTT | CASSLGGQGAANSPLHF
TRBJ2-2 | TRBD1 | TRBV5-1 | NA | TGCGCCAGCAGCTCCCGACAGGGGGACACCGGGGAGCTGTTTTTT | CASSSRQGDTGELFF
TRBJ1-2 | NA | TRBV29-1 | NA | TGCAGCGTTGAGGGGCAGAACTATGGCTACACCTTC | CSVEGQNYGYTF
TRBJ1-4 | NA | TRBV5-5 | NA | TGTGCCAGCAGCTTTCCGGACACTGCAACTAATGAAAAACTGTTTTTT | CASSFPDTATNEKLFF
TRBJ1-1 | NA | TRBV20-1 | NA | TGCAGTGCCCCCTTCGGGGGTGAAGCTTTCTTT | CSAPFGGEAFF
TRBJ1-1 | NA | TRBV12-3/TRBV12-4 | NA | TGTGCCAGCAGTTTAAGTCGTCTGGGGCGGATCTTT | CASSLSRLGRIF
TRBJ1-3 | NA | TRBV3-1/TRBV3-2 | NA | TGTGCCAGCAGCCAGGCTCAGGGCAACACCATATATTTT | CASSQAQGNTIYF
TRBJ1-1 | NA | TRBV4-1 | NA | TGCGCCAGCAGCCAAGATGAGGGCTTTACCACTGAAGCTTTCTTT | CASSQDEGFTTEAFF
TRBJ1-2 | NA | TRBV29-1 | NA | TGCAGCGCTACCTCGACAGGCTTGTATGGCTACACCTTC | CSATSTGLYGYTF
TRBJ1-6 | TRBD1 | TRBV7-9 | NA | TGTGCCAGCAGCCCCCGGGCAGGGGGATGGGATTCACCCCTCCACTTT | CASSPRAGGWDSPLHF
TRBJ1-4 | TRBD1 | TRBV5-1 | NA | TGCGCCAGCAGCTTACAGGGGGGGAATAATGAAAAACTGTTTTTT | CASSLQGGNNEKLFF
TRBJ2-3 | NA | TRBV7-3 | NA | TGTGCCAGCAGCTTAAAGGGGCAGGGGCCATCTCAGTATTTT | CASSLKGQGPSQYF
TRBJ2-1 | TRBD2 | TRBV6-1 | few | TGTGCCAGCAGAGATACTAGCGGGGGCACCGATGAGCAGTTCTTC | CASRDTSGGTDEQFF
TRBJ1-2 | NA | TRBV12-3/TRBV12-4 | NA | TGTGCCAGCAGTTTAGATATTAACTATGGCTACACCTTC | CASSLDINYGYTF
TRBJ2-7 | NA | TRBV19 | once | TGTGCTGCGGGCTCCTACGAGCAGTACTTC | CAAGSYEQYF
TRBJ2-7 | NA | TRBV7-2 | few | TGTGCCAGCAGCTTAGCAGAGCGGTCCGAGCAGTACTTC | CASSLAERSEQYF
TRBJ2-3 | TRBD2 | TRBV6-4 | NA | TGTGCCAGCAGCCGGGGGGAACCCACAGATACGCAGTATTTT | CASSRGEPTDTQYF
TRBJ2-2 | NA | TRBV13 | NA | TGTGCCAGCAGCTTAGAGGGGGTCACCGGGGAGCTGTTTTTT | CASSLEGVTGELFF
TRBJ1-1 | NA | TRBV15 | NA | TGTGCCACCAGCAGAGGAGGCCGCCTTGAAGCTTTCTTT | CATSRGGRLEAFF
TRBJ2-1 | NA | TRBV13 | NA | TGTGCCAGCAGCTTCGGAGGACGTAATGAGCAGTTCTTC | CASSFGGRNEQFF
TRBJ1-1 | NA | TRBV7-9 | NA | TGTGCCAGCAGCTTAGGCGGAGTGGAAGCTTTCTTT | CASSLGGVEAFF
TRBJ2-5 | NA | TRBV24-1 | NA | TGTGCCACCAGTAATGCGAGGGAGGAGACCCAGTACTTC | CATSNAREETQYF
TRBJ2-7 | TRBD1 | TRBV5-1 | NA | TGCGCCAGCCGCCGGACAGGAGACAAGCAGTACTTC | CASRRTGDKQYF
TRBJ1-1 | TRBD1 | TRBV6-5 | NA | TGTGCCAGCAGTTACCGGGGACAGGGGAACACTGAAGCTTTCTTT | CASSYRGQGNTEAFF
TRBJ2-3 | TRBD2 | TRBV4-1 | NA | TGCGCCAGCAGCCAAGATCGGGGACTAGCGGGGTATTTT | CASSQDRGLAGYF